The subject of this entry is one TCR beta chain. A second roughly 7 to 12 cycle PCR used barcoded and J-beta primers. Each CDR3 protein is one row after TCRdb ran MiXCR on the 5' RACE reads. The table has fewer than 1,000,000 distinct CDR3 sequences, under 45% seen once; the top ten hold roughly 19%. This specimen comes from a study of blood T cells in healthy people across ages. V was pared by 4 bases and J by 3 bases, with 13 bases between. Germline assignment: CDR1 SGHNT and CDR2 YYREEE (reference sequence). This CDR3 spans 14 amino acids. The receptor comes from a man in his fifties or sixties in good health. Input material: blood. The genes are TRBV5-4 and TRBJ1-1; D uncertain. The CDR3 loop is CASSTRVGYTEAFF. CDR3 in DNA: TGTGCCAGCAGCACGAGAGTCGGTTACACTGAAGCTTTCTTT.